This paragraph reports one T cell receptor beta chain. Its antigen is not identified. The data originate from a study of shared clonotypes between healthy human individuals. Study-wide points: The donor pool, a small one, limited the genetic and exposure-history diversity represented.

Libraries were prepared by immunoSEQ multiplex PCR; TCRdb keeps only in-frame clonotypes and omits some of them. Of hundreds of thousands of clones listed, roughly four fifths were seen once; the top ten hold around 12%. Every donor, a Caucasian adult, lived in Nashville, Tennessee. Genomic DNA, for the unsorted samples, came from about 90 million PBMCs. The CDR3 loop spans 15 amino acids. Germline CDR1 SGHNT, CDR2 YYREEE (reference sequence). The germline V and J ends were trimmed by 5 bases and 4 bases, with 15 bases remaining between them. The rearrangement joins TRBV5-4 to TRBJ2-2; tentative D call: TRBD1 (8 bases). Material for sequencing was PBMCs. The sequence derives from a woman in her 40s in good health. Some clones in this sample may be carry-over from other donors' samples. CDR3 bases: TGTGCCAGCAGAAGCGGGACAGGTAGCACCGGGGAGCTGTTTTTT. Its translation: CASRSGTGSTGELFF.